The 14 T cell receptor beta chains presented below share a single source sample, sequenced in a study of T cells in tuberculosis. Data came from immunoSEQ multiplex PCR; TCRdb stores just in-frame clones and leaves some out. Counted here are around 35,000 clones, 85% to 95% occurring once; the ten biggest clones make up 5.5% to 8%. The source material was PBMCs. The receptors shown here come from a donor aged 10 to 29 with latent tuberculosis or without tuberculosis infection.

The V call is TRBV15, the J call TRBJ1-4; 7 bases are shared with TRBD1. The CDR3 consists of 15 residues. The germline gives CDR1 LNHNV, CDR2 YYDKDF (reference sequence). J lost 5 bases, V lost 5 bases, and 8 bases had no gene match. DNA of the CDR3: TGTGCCACCAGCCCCCGGCAGGGGGGAAATGAAAAACTGTTTTTT. Protein: CATSPRQGGNEKLFF.

This rearrangement joins TRBV5-1 to TRBJ1-2; D gene uncertain. The CDR3 is 14 amino acids. Looked up from germline, CDR1 is SGHRS and CDR2 is YFSETQ. V shed 4 bases and J shed 2 bases, with 12 bases lying between them. CDR3 DNA: TGCGCCAGCAGCCCAGAGACAAACAACTATGGCTACACCTTC. Its translation is CASSPETNNYGYTF.

This clone came up once. The rearrangement links TRBV7-9 to TRBJ1-2; TRBD1 matches 7 bases. CDR1 and CDR2 (germline): SEHNR, FQNEAQ (reference sequence). The V segment lost 4 bases and the J segment 1 base; nucleotides outside the gene matches: 9. The CDR3 runs to 16 residues. CDR3 amino acids: CASSYFTGASNYGYTF. In DNA, the CDR3 is TGTGCCAGCAGCTACTTCACAGGGGCTAGTAACTATGGCTACACCTTC.

The V call is TRBV6-1, the J call TRBJ1-2; D is ambiguous. The CDR3 contains 13 residues. Per the germline V gene, CDR1 is MNHNS and CDR2 is SASEGT. Trimming took off 7 bases at V and 4 bases at J, with 13 bases between the two ends. CDR3 nucleotide sequence: TGTGCCAGCACGGGATATTTAATCTATGGCTACACCTTC. This sequence encodes CASTGYLIYGYTF.

CDR3 DNA sequence: TGTGCCAGCAGTGAAACAGGGGTCGCAACTAATGAAAAACTGTTTTTT. Translating it yields CASSETGVATNEKLFF. The chain links TRBV28 to TRBJ1-4; 7 bases fit TRBD1. The J segment lost 0 bases and the V segment lost 5 bases, leaving 6 bases of the junction unmatched. The germline V gene has CDR1 MDHEN and CDR2 SYDVKM. The CDR3 sequence is 16 residues long.

This chain uses TRBV5-4 with TRBJ2-2; TRBD2 aligns across 8 bases. The length of the CDR3 is 17 residues. Germline CDR1 SGHNT, CDR2 YYREEE (reference sequence). V shed 0 bases, J shed 4 bases, and the junction held 8 bases outside the gene matches. CDR3: CASSLGAGGSGTGELFF. CDR3 nucleotides: TGTGCCAGCAGCTTGGGGGCGGGGGGCTCCGGCACCGGGGAGCTGTTTTTT.

This rearrangement joins TRBV29-1 to TRBJ2-1, with a tentative D call TRBD2 (6 bases). This CDR3 spans 12 amino acids. V lost 7 bases and J 8 bases, leaving 15 bases between the germline ends. Germline V gene data show CDR1 as SQVTM and CDR2 as ANQGSEA. CDR3 nucleotides: TGCAGCGGGACGGGGTCGGGGGATGAGCAGTTCTTC. Translated, it gives CSGTGSGDEQFF.

The chain links TRBV9 to TRBJ2-1; 7 positions match TRBD1. The germline CDR1 and CDR2 sequences are SGDLS and YYNGEE. The CDR3 spans 15 residues. Trimming at V came to 3 bases and at J to 2 bases, leaving 5 bases not matched to a gene. The CDR3 nucleotides read TGTGCCAGCAGCGAAGGGACAGTAACCTACAATGAGCAGTTCTTC. Residues: CASSEGTVTYNEQFF. The whole variable domain, remainder taken from reference TRBV9 and TRBJ2-1, is DSGVTQTPKHLITATGQRVTLRCSPRSGDLSVYWYQQSLDQGLQFLIQYYNGEERAKGNILERFSAQQFPDLHSELNLSSLELGDSALYFCASSEGTVTYNEQFFGPGTRLTVL.

This sequence joins TRBV19 and TRBJ2-1; 8 bases line up with TRBD1. Losses at the gene ends were 4 bases for V and 5 bases for J; bases not matched to a gene: 4. The CDR3 covers 14 residues. Germline V gene lookup returns CDR1 LNHDA and CDR2 SQIVND (reference sequence). The DNA for the CDR3 is TGTGCCAGTAGTAAACGGACAGGGCACAATGAGCAGTTCTTC. Encoded protein: CASSKRTGHNEQFF.

V usage is TRBV4-1 and J usage is TRBJ1-6, with D possibly TRBD1 on 6 matching bases. From germline, CDR1 is MGHRA and CDR2 YSYEKL. The V end lost 5 bases, the J end lost 0 bases, and 14 bases lay between the germline ends. CDR3 length equals 17 residues. In DNA, the CDR3 is TGCGCCAGCAGCGCCCGACAGGCCAGCTCCTATAATTCACCCCTCCACTTT. Its translation: CASSARQASSYNSPLHF.

In its sample, this clone was seen a few times. The genes are TRBV6-5 and TRBJ1-2; 8 bases are a match to TRBD1. Losses at the gene ends were 6 bases for V and 2 bases for J; bases not matched to a gene: 5. The CDR3 is made up of 14 amino acids. Germline V gives CDR1 MNHEY, CDR2 SVGAGI. The CDR3 coding sequence is TGTGCCAGCAGATCGGGACAGGCCAACTATGGCTACACCTTC. Residues: CASRSGQANYGYTF.

This chain connects TRBV5-6 to TRBJ2-5; possibly TRBD2 for D (6 bases). The CDR3 loop spans 13 amino acids. Germline loops: CDR1 SGHDT, CDR2 YYEEEE. V shed 0 bases and J shed 3 bases, with 6 bases lying between them. The CDR3 loop is CASSLGGKETQYF. The CDR3 DNA reads as TGTGCCAGCAGCTTGGGCGGGAAAGAGACCCAGTACTTC. Combining the CDR3 with reference TRBV5-6 and TRBJ2-5 gives the whole variable domain DAGVTQSPTHLIKTRGQQVTLRCSPKSGHDTVSWYQQALGQGPQFIFQYYEEEERQRGNFPDRFSGHQFPNYSSELNVNALLLGDSALYLCASSLGGKETQYFGPGTRLLVL.

The chain has TRBV7-3 and TRBJ1-2; the D gene is possibly TRBD1 (5 bases). Trimming cost V 5 bases and J 6 bases, with 19 bases left between them. The CDR3 sequence is 15 residues long. Germline V lookup: CDR1 SGHTA, CDR2 FQGTGA. The CDR3 here is CASSRDSGHSDGYTF. The CDR3 DNA sequence: TGTGCCAGCAGCCGAGACTCCGGACATTCAGATGGCTACACCTTC.

V usage is TRBV1 and J usage is TRBJ2-2; the table's D gene call, TRBD2, was not cross checked with the DNA. TRBV1 is an annotated pseudogene. The CDR3 sequence is 14 residues long. For the CDR3, the DNA is TGCACCAGCAGCCCAGTTACGGGGACCGGGGAGCTGTTTTTT. Residues: CTSSPVTGTGELFF.